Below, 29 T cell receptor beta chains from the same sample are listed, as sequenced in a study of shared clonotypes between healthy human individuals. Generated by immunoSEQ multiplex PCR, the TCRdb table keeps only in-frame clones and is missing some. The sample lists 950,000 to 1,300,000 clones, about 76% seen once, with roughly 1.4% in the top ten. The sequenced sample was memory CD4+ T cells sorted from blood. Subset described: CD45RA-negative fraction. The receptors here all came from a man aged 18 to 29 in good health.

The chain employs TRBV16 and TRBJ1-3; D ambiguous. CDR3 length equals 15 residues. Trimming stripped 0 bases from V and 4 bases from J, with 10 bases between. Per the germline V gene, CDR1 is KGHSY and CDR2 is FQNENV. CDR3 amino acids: CASSQSRGYGNTIYF. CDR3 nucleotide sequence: TGTGCCAGCAGCCAATCAAGAGGGTACGGAAACACCATATATTTT.

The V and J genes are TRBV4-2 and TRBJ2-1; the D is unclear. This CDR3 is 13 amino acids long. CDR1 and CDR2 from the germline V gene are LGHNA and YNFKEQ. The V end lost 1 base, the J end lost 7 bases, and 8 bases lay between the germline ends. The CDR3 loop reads CASSQGDRNEQFF. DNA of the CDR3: TGTGCCAGCAGCCAAGGCGATAGGAATGAGCAGTTCTTC.

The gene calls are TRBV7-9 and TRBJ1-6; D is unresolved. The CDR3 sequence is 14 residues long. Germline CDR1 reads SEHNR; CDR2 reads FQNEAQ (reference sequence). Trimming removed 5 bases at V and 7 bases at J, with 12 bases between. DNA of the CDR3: TGTGCCAGCAGCCCGACCATGGGAAATTCACCCCTCCACTTT. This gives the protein CASSPTMGNSPLHF.

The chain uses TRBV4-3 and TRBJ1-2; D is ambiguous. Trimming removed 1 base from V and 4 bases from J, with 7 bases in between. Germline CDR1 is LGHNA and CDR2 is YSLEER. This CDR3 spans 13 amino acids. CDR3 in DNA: TGCGCCAGCAGCCAAGTTGGGGTCTATGGCTACACCTTC. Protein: CASSQVGVYGYTF.

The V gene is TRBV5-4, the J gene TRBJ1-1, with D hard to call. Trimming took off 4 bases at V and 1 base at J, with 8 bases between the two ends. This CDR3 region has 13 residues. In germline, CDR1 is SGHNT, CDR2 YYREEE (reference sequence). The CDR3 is CASSPRQNTEAFF. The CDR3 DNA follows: TGTGCCAGCAGCCCCCGACAGAACACTGAAGCTTTCTTT.

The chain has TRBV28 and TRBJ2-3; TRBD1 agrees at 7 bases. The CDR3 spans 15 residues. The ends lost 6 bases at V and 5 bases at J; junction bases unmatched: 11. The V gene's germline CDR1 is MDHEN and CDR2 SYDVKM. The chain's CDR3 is CASSPQGFMGDTQYF. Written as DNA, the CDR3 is TGTGCCAGCAGCCCACAGGGGTTTATGGGAGATACGCAGTATTTT.

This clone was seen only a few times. The CDR3 spells CASMGLAGIGETQYF. The DNA for the CDR3 is TGTGCCAGCATGGGACTAGCGGGAATTGGAGAGACCCAGTACTTC. The rearrangement uses TRBV7-9 and TRBJ2-5, with 13 nucleotides matching TRBD2. The CDR3 runs to 15 residues. CDR1 and CDR2 from the germline V gene are SEHNR and FQNEAQ (reference sequence). Trimming at V came to 7 bases and at J to 4 bases, leaving 6 bases not matched to a gene. The variable domain in full, with the rest retrieved from reference TRBV7-9 and TRBJ2-5, is DTGVSQNPRHKITKRGQNVTFRCDPISEHNRLYWYRQTLGQGPEFLTYFQNEAQLEKSRLLSDRFSAERPKGSFSTLEIQRTEQGDSAMYLCASMGLAGIGETQYFGPGTRLLVL.

The CDR3 region is CASRPGGSNYGYTF. In DNA, the CDR3 is TGTGCCAGCAGACCAGGCGGATCTAACTATGGCTACACCTTC. The chain recombines TRBV6-1 with TRBJ1-2, with unresolved D. The CDR3 contains 14 residues. From germline, CDR1 is MNHNS and CDR2 SASEGT. The V end lost 6 bases, the J end lost 0 bases, and 11 bases lay between the germline ends.

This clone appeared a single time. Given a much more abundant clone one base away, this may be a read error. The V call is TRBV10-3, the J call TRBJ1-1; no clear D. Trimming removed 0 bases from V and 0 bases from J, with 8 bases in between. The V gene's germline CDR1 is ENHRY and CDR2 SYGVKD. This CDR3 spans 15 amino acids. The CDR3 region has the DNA TGTGCCATCAGTGAGTCGAGGACGCTGAACACTGAAGCTTTCTTT. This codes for CAISESRTLNTEAFF.

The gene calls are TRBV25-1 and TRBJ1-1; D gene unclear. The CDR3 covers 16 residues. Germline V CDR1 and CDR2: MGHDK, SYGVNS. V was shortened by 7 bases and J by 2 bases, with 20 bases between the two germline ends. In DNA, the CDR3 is TGTGCCAGCACTCCCCGGGTCCAGATTGTTAACACTGAAGCTTTCTTT. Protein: CASTPRVQIVNTEAFF.

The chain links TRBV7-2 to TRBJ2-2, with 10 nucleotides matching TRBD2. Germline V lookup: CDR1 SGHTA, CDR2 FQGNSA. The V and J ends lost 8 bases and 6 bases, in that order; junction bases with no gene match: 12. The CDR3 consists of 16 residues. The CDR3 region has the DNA TGTGCCAGCCGGCTAACGAGCGGGAGGGTATCCGGGGAGCTGTTTTTT. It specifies CASRLTSGRVSGELFF. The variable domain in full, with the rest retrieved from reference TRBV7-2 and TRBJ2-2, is GAGVSQSPSNKVTEKGKDVELRCDPISGHTALYWYRQSLGQGLEFLIYFQGNSAPDKSGLPSDRFSAERTGGSVSTLTIQRTQQEDSAVYLCASRLTSGRVSGELFFGEGSRLTVL.

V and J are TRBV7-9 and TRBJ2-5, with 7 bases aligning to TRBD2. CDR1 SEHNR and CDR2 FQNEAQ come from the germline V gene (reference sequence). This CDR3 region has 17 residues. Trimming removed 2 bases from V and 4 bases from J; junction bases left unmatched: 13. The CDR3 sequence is CASSLSPSAGAGETQYF. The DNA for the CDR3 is TGTGCCAGCAGCTTAAGCCCCTCGGCGGGAGCTGGAGAGACCCAGTACTTC.

CDR3 loop: CASSSGTFYQPQHF. CDR3 bases: TGTGCCAGCAGCTCAGGGACCTTTTATCAGCCCCAGCATTTT. This chain uses TRBV9 with TRBJ1-5; maybe TRBD1 (5 bases). Per the germline V gene, CDR1 is SGDLS and CDR2 is YYNGEE. CDR3 size: 14 residues. The V gene lost 4 bases and the J gene lost 5 bases, with 13 bases spanning the gap.

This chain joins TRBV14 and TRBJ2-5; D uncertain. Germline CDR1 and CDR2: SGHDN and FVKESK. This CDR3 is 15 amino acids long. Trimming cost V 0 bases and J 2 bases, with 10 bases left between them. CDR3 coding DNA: TGTGCCAGCAGCCAAGATCTACCTGGACAAGAGACCCAGTACTTC. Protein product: CASSQDLPGQETQYF.

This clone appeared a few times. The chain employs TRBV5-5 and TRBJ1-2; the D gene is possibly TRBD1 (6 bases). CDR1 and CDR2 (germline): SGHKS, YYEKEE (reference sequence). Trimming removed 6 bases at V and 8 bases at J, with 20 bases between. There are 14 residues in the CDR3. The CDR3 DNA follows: TGTGCCAGCAAACCCCTACAGGGAGCAGGGGGCTACACCTTC. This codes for CASKPLQGAGGYTF.

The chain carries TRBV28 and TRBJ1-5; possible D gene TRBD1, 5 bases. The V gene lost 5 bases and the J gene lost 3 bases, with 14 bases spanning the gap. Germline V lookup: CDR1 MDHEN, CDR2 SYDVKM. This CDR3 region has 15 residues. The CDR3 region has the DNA TGTGCCAGCAGTAGTGGGGACGCCCTCAATCAGCCCCAGCATTTT. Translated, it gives CASSSGDALNQPQHF.

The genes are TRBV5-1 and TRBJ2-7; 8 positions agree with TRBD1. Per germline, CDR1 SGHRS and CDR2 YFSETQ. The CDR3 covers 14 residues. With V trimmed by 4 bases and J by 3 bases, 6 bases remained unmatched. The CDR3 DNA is TGCGCCAGCAGCGGGGACAGGCATTTCTACGAGCAGTACTTC. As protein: CASSGDRHFYEQYF.

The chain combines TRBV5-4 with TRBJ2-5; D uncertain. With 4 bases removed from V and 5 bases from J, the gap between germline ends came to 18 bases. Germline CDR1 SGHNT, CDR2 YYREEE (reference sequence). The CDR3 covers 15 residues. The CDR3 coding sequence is TGTGCCAGCAGCCGAAGGGCTTCAGGTGGTGAGACCCAGTACTTC. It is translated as CASSRRASGGETQYF. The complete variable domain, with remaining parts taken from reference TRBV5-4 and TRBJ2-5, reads ETGVTQSPTHLIKTRGQQVTLRCSSQSGHNTVSWYQQALGQGPQFIFQYYREEENGRGNFPPRFSGLQFPNYSSELNVNALELDDSALYLCASSRRASGGETQYFGPGTRLLVL.

The CDR3 reads CAISEILAETQYF. CDR3 bases: TGTGCCATCAGTGAAATACTAGCGGAGACCCAGTACTTC. The gene calls are TRBV10-3 and TRBJ2-5; the match to TRBD2 covers 7 bases. Per the germline V gene, CDR1 is ENHRY and CDR2 is SYGVKD. The trim removed 3 bases at V and 5 bases at J, leaving 3 bases unmatched. The CDR3 extends over 13 amino acids.

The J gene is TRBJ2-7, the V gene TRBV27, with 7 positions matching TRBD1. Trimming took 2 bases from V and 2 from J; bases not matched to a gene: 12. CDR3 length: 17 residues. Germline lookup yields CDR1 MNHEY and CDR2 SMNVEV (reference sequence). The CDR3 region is CASSLTPRQGLPYEQYF. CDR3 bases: TGTGCCAGCAGTTTAACCCCCAGACAGGGTCTCCCCTACGAGCAGTACTTC.

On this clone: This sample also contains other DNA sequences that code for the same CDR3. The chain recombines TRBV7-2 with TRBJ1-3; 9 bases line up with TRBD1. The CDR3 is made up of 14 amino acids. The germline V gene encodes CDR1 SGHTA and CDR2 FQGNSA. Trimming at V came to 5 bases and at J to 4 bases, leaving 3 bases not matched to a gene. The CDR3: CASSPGTGGNTIYF. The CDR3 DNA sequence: TGTGCCAGCAGCCCCGGGACAGGGGGAAACACCATATATTTT.

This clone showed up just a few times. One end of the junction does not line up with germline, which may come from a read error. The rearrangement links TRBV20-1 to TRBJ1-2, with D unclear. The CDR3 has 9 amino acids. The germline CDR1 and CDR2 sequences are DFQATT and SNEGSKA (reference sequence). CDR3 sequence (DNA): TGCAGTGCTGGAGAAGGCTACACCTTC. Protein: CSAGEGYTF.

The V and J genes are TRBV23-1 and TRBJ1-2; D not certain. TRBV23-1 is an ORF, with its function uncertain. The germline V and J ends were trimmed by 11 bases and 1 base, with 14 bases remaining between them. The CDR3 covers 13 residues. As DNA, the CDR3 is TGCGCCGGAGTGTTCCTCTTTAACTATGGCTACACCTTC. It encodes CAGVFLFNYGYTF.

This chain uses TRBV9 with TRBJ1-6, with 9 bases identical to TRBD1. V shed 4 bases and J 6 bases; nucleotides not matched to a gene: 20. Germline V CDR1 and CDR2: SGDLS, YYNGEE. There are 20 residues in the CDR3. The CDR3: CASSSMEGATGGLFNSPLHF. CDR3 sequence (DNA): TGTGCCAGCAGCTCCATGGAGGGGGCGACAGGGGGATTATTTAATTCACCCCTCCACTTT. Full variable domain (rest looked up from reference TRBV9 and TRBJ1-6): DSGVTQTPKHLITATGQRVTLRCSPRSGDLSVYWYQQSLDQGLQFLIQYYNGEERAKGNILERFSAQQFPDLHSELNLSSLELGDSALYFCASSSMEGATGGLFNSPLHFGNGTRLTVT.

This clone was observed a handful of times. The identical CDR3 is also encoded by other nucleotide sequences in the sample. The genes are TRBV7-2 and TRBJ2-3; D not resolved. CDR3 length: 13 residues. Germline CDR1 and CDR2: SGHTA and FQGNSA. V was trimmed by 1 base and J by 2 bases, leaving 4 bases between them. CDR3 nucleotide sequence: TGTGCCAGCAGCTTAGGTCCCACAGATACGCAGTATTTT. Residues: CASSLGPTDTQYF.

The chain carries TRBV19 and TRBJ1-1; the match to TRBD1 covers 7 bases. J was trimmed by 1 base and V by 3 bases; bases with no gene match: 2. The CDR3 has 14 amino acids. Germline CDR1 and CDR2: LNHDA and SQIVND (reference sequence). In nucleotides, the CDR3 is TGTGCCAGTAGTATGCAGGGGGGGAACACTGAAGCTTTCTTT. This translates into CASSMQGGNTEAFF.

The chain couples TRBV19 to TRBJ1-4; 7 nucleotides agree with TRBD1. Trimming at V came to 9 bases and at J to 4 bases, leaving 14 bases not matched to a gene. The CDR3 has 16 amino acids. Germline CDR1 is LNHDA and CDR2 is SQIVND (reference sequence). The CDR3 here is CASSRGGAPINEKLFF. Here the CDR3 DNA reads TGTGCCAGCTCAAGAGGGGGCGCTCCGATTAATGAAAAACTGTTTTTT.

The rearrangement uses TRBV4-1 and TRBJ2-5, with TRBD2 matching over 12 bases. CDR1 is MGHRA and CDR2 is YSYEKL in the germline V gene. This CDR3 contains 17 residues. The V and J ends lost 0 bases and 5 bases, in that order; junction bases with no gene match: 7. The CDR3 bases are TGCGCCAGCAGCCAAGAAAGGGAAACTAGCGGGAGGGAGACCCAGTACTTC. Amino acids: CASSQERETSGRETQYF.

CDR3 sequence: CASSLQGRIQYF. CDR3 nucleotide sequence: TGTGCCAGCAGTTTGCAGGGTAGGATCCAGTACTTC. The chain recombines TRBV28 with TRBJ2-5, with a weak D call TRBD1 (5 bases). The CDR3 runs 12 residues. V was cut by 3 bases and J by 10 bases, with 12 bases left in between. Germline V gene data show CDR1 as MDHEN and CDR2 as SYDVKM.